This T cell receptor (beta chain) is from a study of beta chain features in type 1 diabetes (dated by TCRdb to the late 2010s). Describing the broader study: Mean age, gender distribution, total cell number and subset yield did not differ between patients and healthy donors. A total of 90 million to 120 million sorted cells were examined across all samples, and a strong correlation was observed between cell number per subset and RNA yield. In the study, recently diagnosed type 1 diabetes patients and matched healthy donors were compared on the TCRB repertoires of their sorted circulating CD4+ T cell subsets. Regulatory and stem cell-like memory subsets were obtained from only 8 patients and roughly 8 healthy donors, while naive and central memory subsets were obtained from all 28 donors.

General conclusions and limits of the study: In all four CD4+ subsets, TCRB CDR3 length was moderately but significantly shorter in type 1 diabetes patients. PCR might favor shorter templates, but patient and control samples were amplified and corrected together, so any skew would affect both groups equally. Patients with type 1 diabetes made fewer insertions and deleted more nucleotides at VDJ recombination sites, implying thymic rearrangement abnormalities. Because cDNA was sequenced instead of genomic DNA, highly expressing activated cells could be over-represented, though the groups showed no difference in activation or CD3 levels. Because the HLA sub-analyses included only small numbers of individuals, any influence of HLA type on TCRB rearrangement was left unresolved. Naive, central memory and regulatory TCRB repertoires appeared more similar among patients than among healthy donors.

All of the isolated RNA was reverse transcribed with the High Capacity cDNA Reverse Transcription Kit, so expressed TCRB transcripts were sequenced. Deep immunoSEQ sequencing was applied to naive, central memory and regulatory T cell samples, giving an average of roughly 3.5 million total reads per sample. After sorted cells were lysed in RLT buffer, RNA was extracted with DNase-treated RNeasy Micro or Mini kits, with the choice depending on cell number. To prevent cross-contamination, every cell subset was processed on its own, while patient and healthy donor samples were processed together. Using the immunoSEQ multiplex PCR, TCRB sequences were amplified from cDNA into 87-bp fragments spanning the CDR3 region. The amplicons were sequenced using the Illumina HiSeq platform. The authors' analysis ran thus. Synthetic template baselines were used to correct PCR bias computationally, reads within Hamming distance 2 were collapsed together, and singletons that could not be merged were discarded. By aligning reads against IMGT, V, D and J genes, CDR3 length, and insertions or deletions at six rearrangement sites were assigned. Clonotype counts were normalized to sorted cell number within each subset before computing true diversity and Gini coefficients with the tcR R package. The overlap coefficient, calculated on TCRB nucleotide sequences, was used to quantify repertoire sharing. As a proxy for the pre-selection repertoire, out-of-frame TCRB sequences from naive cells were analyzed. What TCRdb holds here is the immuneACCESS table cut down to in-frame rearrangements. Part of the clones is not present; checked against another copy, under half of the missing clones reflect an unresolved V gene, and the others are unexplained. That table gives V, J and clone size, and the DNA gave D and trimming. This sample has 250,000 to 350,000 clones in its table, and more than 13% of those were observed once. The top ten constitute around 0.016% of the sample.

CDR1 and CDR2 were assigned from the germline V gene as MDHEN and SYDVKM. The CDR3 covers 14 residues, taking in both the cysteine and the phenylalanine. Only the CDR3 region is kept as DNA, spanning 42 bases read in frame from base 1. V is pruned by 4 bases and J by 5 bases, leaving 5 bases of the junction without a gene match. Each donor gave one peripheral blood draw, roughly 0.12 L on average, collected into heparinised tubes. A BD FACSAria II and a panel including CD45RO, CCR7, CD25, CD127, CD95 and CD27 were used to sort naive, central memory, regulatory and stem cell-like memory CD4+ T cells. Every sorted population had a purity above 95%. Right away, PBMCs were isolated by Lymphoprep density gradient centrifugation and were stained directly, with no culture step. Samples were stained and sorted in pairs, with one healthy donor and one patient per experiment, so that batch effects were minimized.

This clone was counted a few times. The target of this receptor is not known. Base qualities are not provided; no much larger clone lies one nucleotide away. Input material: naive CD4+ T cells from blood. The intended sense of this specimen's cell subset or site label: true naive CD4+ T cells. The V gene is TRBV28 and the J gene is TRBJ2-4; TRBD1 aligns with 7 central bases. The clonotype originates from a man younger than 45 with type 1 diabetes. The base sequence is TGTGCCAGCAGTTCGGGACAGAACCAAAACATTCAGTACTTC. Protein translation: CASSSGQNQNIQYF.